This TCR beta chain was found in a study of CD8+ T cells in alopecia areata. The wider study: Severity scoring for treated patients was based on the percentage of affected scalp area.

The treatment was: oral pan-JAK inhibitor, 5-10 mg twice daily. Study-level results: Relative to normal scalp, lesional scalp, especially alopecia totalis/universalis, showed higher clonality. For patients receiving tofacitinib, scalp clonality and expanded CD8+ clones among the top 100 significantly decreased. The study found that many expanded lesional clones persisted in scalp and blood during tofacitinib.

cDNA serving as the sequencing template came from extracted, reverse transcribed RNA. The protocol was immunoSEQ multiplex PCR, while the TCRdb copy is restricted to in-frame clones and leaves out a portion. This sample carries approximately 210,000 clones, approximately 45% of them seen once, and the ten largest clones take approximately 2.4%. Trimming removed 3 bases from V and 3 bases from J, with 12 bases in between. In germline, CDR1 is GTSNPN, CDR2 SVGIG (reference sequence). The CDR3 contains 13 residues. Remarks on this clone: Its antigen is unidentified.

The specimen was CD4+ T cells sorted from blood, collected between weeks 36 and 40, from a patient treated with tofacitinib. The rearrangement links TRBV30 to TRBJ2-7; perhaps D is TRBD1 or TRBD2 (5 bases each). This TCR derives from a human donor with alopecia areata. The CDR3 loop reads CAWRPGPNYEQYF. The CDR3 coding sequence is TGTGCCTGGAGGCCGGGACCGAACTACGAGCAGTACTTC.